The 19 T cell receptor beta chains presented below share a single source sample, sequenced in a study of shared clonotypes between healthy human individuals. The repertoire was sequenced with immunoSEQ multiplex PCR; TCRdb's copy has only in-frame clones and lacks some. The table lists around 2.5 million clones, under 95% of them singletons. Sequences were obtained from naive CD4+ T cells from PBMCs. Subset: CD45RA+ positively selected. The receptors were sampled from a man between 18 and 29 years old in good health. Some clones in this sample may be carry-over from other donors' samples.

The chain uses TRBV6-6 and TRBJ1-2; perhaps TRBD1 as D (6 bases). Between the trimmed V and J ends, which lost 2 bases and 7 bases, there was a span of 11 bases. The germline CDR1 and CDR2 sequences are MNHNY and SVGAGI (reference sequence). This CDR3 region has 13 residues. For the CDR3, the DNA is TGTGCCAGCAGTTACGGGACATTCTCTGGCTACACCTTC. As protein: CASSYGTFSGYTF.

V usage is TRBV18 and J usage is TRBJ2-7, with D tentatively TRBD2 (6 bases). CDR3 size: 15 residues. The ends were cut back, 3 bases at V and 7 bases at J, with 19 bases in the middle. The germline gives CDR1 KGHSH, CDR2 LQKENI. In DNA form, the CDR3 reads TGTGCCAGCTCACCTGTTGTTGTTCCCGCGGGGGAGCAGTACTTC. Amino acids: CASSPVVVPAGEQYF.

The chain joins TRBV19 to TRBJ2-3; tentative D call: TRBD1 (5 bases). Germline assignment: CDR1 LNHDA and CDR2 SQIVND (reference sequence). The CDR3 spans 15 residues. V gave up 0 bases and J gave up 1 base, with 8 bases separating them. The chain's CDR3 is CASSIDPRGTDTQYF. CDR3 nucleotide sequence: TGTGCCAGTAGTATAGATCCCAGGGGCACAGATACGCAGTATTTT.

J is TRBJ2-3 and V is TRBV5-1; 7 nucleotides agree with TRBD1. The germline V gene encodes CDR1 SGHRS and CDR2 YFSETQ. This CDR3 region has 12 residues. The trim removed 4 bases at V and 9 bases at J, leaving 5 bases unmatched. In nucleotides, the CDR3 is TGCGCCAGCAGCATCAGGGGGAACACGCAGTATTTT. Protein sequence: CASSIRGNTQYF.

This chain links TRBV15 with TRBJ2-7; D call uncertain. The CDR3 runs 19 residues. V dropped 3 bases and J dropped 2 bases, with 26 bases sitting between them. Germline V gene lookup returns CDR1 LNHNV and CDR2 YYDKDF (reference sequence). CDR3 in amino acids: CATSRVFKGQRRSPYEQYF. CDR3 nucleotide sequence: TGTGCCACCAGCAGGGTGTTTAAGGGCCAGCGACGCTCTCCCTACGAGCAGTACTTC.

This chain uses TRBV5-1 with TRBJ2-4; D may be TRBD2 (5 bases). CDR3 length equals 17 residues. Germline assignment: CDR1 SGHRS and CDR2 YFSETQ. V lost 4 bases to trimming and J lost 2 bases, with 19 bases between them. CDR3 region: CASSQWSMIGTKNIQYF. The CDR3 bases are TGCGCCAGCAGCCAGTGGTCGATGATCGGGACCAAAAACATTCAGTACTTC.

The gene calls are TRBV7-3 and TRBJ1-1; possible D gene TRBD1, 6 bases. V shed 4 bases and J shed 4 bases, with 10 bases lying between them. CDR3 length: 13 residues. Germline V lookup: CDR1 SGHTA, CDR2 FQGTGA. This chain's CDR3 is CASSSLGGTEAFF. CDR3 sequence (DNA): TGTGCCAGCAGCTCATTAGGGGGCACTGAAGCTTTCTTT.

The chain recombines TRBV5-8 with TRBJ2-7, with D perhaps given as TRBD1 or TRBD2 (5 bases each). Germline V gene lookup returns CDR1 SGHTS and CDR2 YDEGEE. V lost 0 bases, J lost 4 bases, and 14 bases lay in between. The CDR3 is 15 amino acids. The CDR3 reads CASSLAGSREYEQYF. The CDR3 nucleotides read TGTGCCAGCAGCTTGGCCGGAAGCAGGGAGTACGAGCAGTACTTC.

About this clone itself: The identical CDR3 is also encoded by other nucleotide sequences in the sample. The V and J genes are TRBV28 and TRBJ1-1; no reliable D call. Germline V gene sequence: CDR1 MDHEN, CDR2 SYDVKM. The V end lost 2 bases, the J end lost 3 bases, and 7 bases lay between the germline ends. This CDR3 region has 13 residues. The CDR3 DNA reads TGTGCCAGCAGTTTAGACGCCTACACTGAAGCTTTCTTT. Translated: CASSLDAYTEAFF.

J is TRBJ2-3 and V is TRBV7-2, with 10 bases that match TRBD2. After removal of 2 bases from V and 2 bases from J, the junction contained 4 bases not matched to a gene. CDR3 length: 16 residues. Germline V gene lookup returns CDR1 SGHTA and CDR2 FQGNSA. CDR3 protein: CASSLRLAGVTDTQYF. The CDR3 bases are TGTGCCAGCAGCTTACGGCTAGCGGGAGTCACAGATACGCAGTATTTT. Based on the CDR3 plus reference TRBV7-2 and TRBJ2-3, the full variable domain is GAGVSQSPSNKVTEKGKDVELRCDPISGHTALYWYRQSLGQGLEFLIYFQGNSAPDKSGLPSDRFSAERTGGSVSTLTIQRTQQEDSAVYLCASSLRLAGVTDTQYFGPGTRLTVL.

A few counts support this clone. At one end the junction does not follow the germline gene, possibly because of a read error. The chain employs TRBV30 and TRBJ1-1, with no clear D. CDR3 length: 10 amino acids. CDR1 and CDR2 (germline): GTSNPN, SVGIG (reference sequence). Written as DNA, the CDR3 is TGTGCCTGGAGCGGACCTCCCGTCACCTTT. This codes for CAWSGPPVTF.

V usage is TRBV6-5 and J usage is TRBJ2-6; no definite D call. This CDR3 is 16 amino acids long. Germline V gene sequence: CDR1 MNHEY, CDR2 SVGAGI. V was trimmed by 1 base and J by 2 bases, leaving 9 bases between them. CDR3 sequence reads: CASSYYGVAGANVLTF. The CDR3 nucleotides read TGTGCCAGCAGTTACTATGGGGTTGCTGGGGCCAACGTCCTGACTTTC.

About this clone: Compared with germline, one end of the junction differs, possibly owing to a read error. This chain connects TRBV4-2 to TRBJ2-1; D is uncertain. CDR1 LGHNA and CDR2 YNFKEQ come from the germline V gene. CDR3 size: 13 residues. CDR3 DNA: TGTGCCAGCAGCCAAGCGACGGCTAGTTTCCTGATCTTC. This codes for CASSQATASFLIF.

V is TRBV10-3 and J is TRBJ2-5, with 12 bases lining up with TRBD2. The assigned J gene may be wrong: the sequence end matches TRBJ2-7 better. Germline V CDR1 and CDR2: ENHRY, SYGVKD. The CDR3 contains 15 residues. For the CDR3, the DNA is TGTGCCATCAGGCAGCTAGCGGGAGGGACCTACGAGCAGTACTTC. Encoded protein: CAIRQLAGGTYEQYF.

V and J are TRBV27 and TRBJ2-1; D remains unclear. There are 12 residues in the CDR3. V lost 4 bases and J 12 bases, leaving 13 bases between the germline ends. Germline-derived CDR1 and CDR2 are MNHEY and SMNVEV (reference sequence). The CDR3 DNA reads TGTGCCAGCAGTTCGGACGGCCCTTGGCAGTTCTTC. Translating gives CASSSDGPWQFF.

The V and J genes are TRBV7-9 and TRBJ1-6, with D unclear. V lost 1 base and J lost 10, with 8 bases in between. The CDR3 extends over 13 amino acids. CDR1 and CDR2 (germline): SEHNR, FQNEAQ (reference sequence). The CDR3: CASSLDEVSPLHF. The CDR3 nucleotides are TGTGCCAGCAGCTTAGACGAAGTATCACCCCTCCACTTT.

This chain links TRBV5-1 with TRBJ1-2; the D gene is possibly TRBD1 (5 bases). The CDR3 has 14 residues. From germline, CDR1 is SGHRS and CDR2 YFSETQ. Trimming left V 3 bases short and J 6 bases short, with 15 bases between. The CDR3 region is CASSSRGEMDGYTF. The CDR3 nucleotides read TGCGCCAGCAGCTCGCGGGGGGAGATGGATGGCTACACCTTC.

V usage is TRBV7-2 and J usage is TRBJ1-5; D perhaps matches TRBD1 (5 bases). Trimming removed 2 bases from V and 1 base from J, with 9 bases in between. The germline V gene encodes CDR1 SGHTA and CDR2 FQGNSA. The CDR3 has 15 amino acids. The CDR3 loop reads CASSLKWGSNQPQHF. As DNA, the CDR3 is TGTGCCAGCAGCTTAAAATGGGGGAGCAATCAGCCCCAGCATTTT.

The chain has TRBV4-3 and TRBJ1-4, with TRBD1 matching over 7 bases. CDR1 is LGHNA, CDR2 YSLEER, per germline. The CDR3 covers 16 residues. V dropped 3 bases and J dropped 4; count of bases not matched to a gene: 8. The DNA of the CDR3 is TGCGCCAGCAGCCAGGGAAACAGGGGAAGTAATGAAAAACTGTTTTTT. This encodes CASSQGNRGSNEKLFF.